This T cell receptor (beta chain) was sequenced in a study of T cell repertoires in cytomegalovirus infection. The wider study: Both a matching HLA type and CMV infection were indicated by public TCR beta signatures. Overall study findings and caveats: The response measured ex vivo was dominated by TCR beta clonotypes (HLA-C-restricted and CMV-specific). Carriage of CMV together with the relevant HLA was identifiable through cumulative public TCR beta family frequency.

TCRdb recomputed calls from the reads with MiXCR, one row per CDR3 protein. The data contain 600,000 to 800,000 distinct CDR3 sequences, 20% to 25% of them singletons. Trimming shortened V by 7 bases and J by 6 bases, and 12 bases separated the two germline ends. Germline V gene lookup returns CDR1 DFQATT and CDR2 SNEGSKA (reference sequence). This CDR3 spans 11 amino acids. A remark on this clonotype: Its antigen is not known.

The clonotype originates from a human donor in good health (CMV status not recorded). Some clones in this sample may be carry-over from other donors' samples. This rearrangement joins TRBV20-1 to TRBJ1-2; no clear D. The sample comprised CD8+ T cells from PBMCs. The CDR3 coding sequence is TGCAGTGGGCGGACGAGTGATGGCTACACCTTC. This sequence encodes CSGRTSDGYTF.